This T cell receptor (beta chain) was observed in a study of blood T cell repertoires in COVID-19. Per the germline V gene, CDR1 is MGHRA and CDR2 is YSYEKL. Trimming took 1 base from V and 0 from J; bases not matched to a gene: 15. The CDR3 runs to 20 residues. Sequenced by immunoSEQ multiplex PCR; TCRdb stores in-frame clones only, minus some. The sample has around 150,000 clones; 84% are singletons. The source is a man aged 65 to 79 with acute or convalescent COVID-19. Specimen: peripheral blood. V usage is TRBV4-1 and J usage is TRBJ2-3; TRBD1 agrees at 8 bases. For the CDR3, the DNA is TGCGCCAGCAGCCAAGGGACCAGGGGGCCCTCAATTCGTAGCACAGATACGCAGTATTTT. Translation: CASSQGTRGPSIRSTDTQYF.